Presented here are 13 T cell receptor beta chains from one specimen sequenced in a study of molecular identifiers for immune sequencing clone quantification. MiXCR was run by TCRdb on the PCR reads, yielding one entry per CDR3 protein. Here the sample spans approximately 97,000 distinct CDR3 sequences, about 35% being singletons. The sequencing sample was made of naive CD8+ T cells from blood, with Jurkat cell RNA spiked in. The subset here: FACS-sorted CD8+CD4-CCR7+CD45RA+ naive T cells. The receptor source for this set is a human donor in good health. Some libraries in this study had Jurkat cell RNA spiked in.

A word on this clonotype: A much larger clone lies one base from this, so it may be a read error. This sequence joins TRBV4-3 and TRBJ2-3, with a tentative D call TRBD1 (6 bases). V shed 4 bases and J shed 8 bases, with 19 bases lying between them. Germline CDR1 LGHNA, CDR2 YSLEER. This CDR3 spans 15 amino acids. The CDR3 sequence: CASSRGQKGAATQYF. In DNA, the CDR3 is TGCGCCAGCAGCCGCGGACAGAAAGGGGCAGCTACGCAGTATTTT.

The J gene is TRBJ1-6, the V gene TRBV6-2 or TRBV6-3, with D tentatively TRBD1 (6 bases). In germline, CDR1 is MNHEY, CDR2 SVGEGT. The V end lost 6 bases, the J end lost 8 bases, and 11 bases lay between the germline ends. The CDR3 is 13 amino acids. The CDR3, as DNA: TGTGCCAGCAGCGACAGGATTGATTCACCCCTCCACTTT. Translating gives CASSDRIDSPLHF.

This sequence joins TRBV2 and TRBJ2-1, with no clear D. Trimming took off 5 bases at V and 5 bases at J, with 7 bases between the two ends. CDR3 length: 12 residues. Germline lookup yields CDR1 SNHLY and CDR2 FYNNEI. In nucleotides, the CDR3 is TGTGCCAGCAGTTGGCCCAACAATGAGCAGTTCTTC. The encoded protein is CASSWPNNEQFF. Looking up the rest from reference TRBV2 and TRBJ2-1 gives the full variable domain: EPEVTQTPSHQVTQMGQEVILRCVPISNHLYFYWYRQILGQKVEFLVSFYNNEISEKSEIFDDQFSVERPDGSNFTLKIRSTKLEDSAMYFCASSWPNNEQFFGPGTRLTVL.

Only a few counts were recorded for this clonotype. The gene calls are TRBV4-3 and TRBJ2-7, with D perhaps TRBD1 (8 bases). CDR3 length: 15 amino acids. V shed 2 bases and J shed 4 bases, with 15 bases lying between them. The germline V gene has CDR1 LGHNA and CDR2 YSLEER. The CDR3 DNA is TGCGCCAGCAGCCAACATGACAGGGGAGGGTACGAGCAGTACTTC. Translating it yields CASSQHDRGGYEQYF.

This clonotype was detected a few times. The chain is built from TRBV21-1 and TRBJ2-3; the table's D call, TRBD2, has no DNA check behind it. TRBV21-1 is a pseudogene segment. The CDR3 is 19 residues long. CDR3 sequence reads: CASSKVGGTSGRHTDTQYF. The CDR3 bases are TGTGCCAGCAGCAAAGTGGGTGGGACTAGCGGGAGGCACACAGATACGCAGTATTTT.

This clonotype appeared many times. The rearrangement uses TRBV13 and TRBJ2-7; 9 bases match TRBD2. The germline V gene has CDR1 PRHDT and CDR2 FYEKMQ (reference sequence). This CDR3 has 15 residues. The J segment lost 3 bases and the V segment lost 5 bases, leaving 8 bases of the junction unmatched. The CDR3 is CASSPVAGALYEQYF. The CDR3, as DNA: TGTGCCAGCAGCCCAGTAGCGGGAGCCCTCTACGAGCAGTACTTC.

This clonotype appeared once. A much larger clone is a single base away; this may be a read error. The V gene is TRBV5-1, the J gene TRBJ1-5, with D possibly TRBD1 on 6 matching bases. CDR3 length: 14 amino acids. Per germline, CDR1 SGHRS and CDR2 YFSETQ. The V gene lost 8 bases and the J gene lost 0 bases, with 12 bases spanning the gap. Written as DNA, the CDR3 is TGCGCCAGAAGCGCAGGGGATAGCAATCAGCCCCAGCATTTT. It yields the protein CARSAGDSNQPQHF. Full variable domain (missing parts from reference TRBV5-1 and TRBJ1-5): KAGVTQTPRYLIKTRGQQVTLSCSPISGHRSVSWYQQTPGQGLQFLFEYFSETQRNKGNFPGRFSGRQFSNSRSEMNVSTLELGDSALYLCARSAGDSNQPQHFGDGTRLSIL.

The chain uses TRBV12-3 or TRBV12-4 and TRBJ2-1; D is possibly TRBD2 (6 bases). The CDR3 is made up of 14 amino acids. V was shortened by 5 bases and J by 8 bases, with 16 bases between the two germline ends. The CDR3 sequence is CASSPSGAWDEQFF. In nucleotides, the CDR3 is TGTGCCAGCAGTCCCTCGGGAGCGTGGGATGAGCAGTTCTTC.

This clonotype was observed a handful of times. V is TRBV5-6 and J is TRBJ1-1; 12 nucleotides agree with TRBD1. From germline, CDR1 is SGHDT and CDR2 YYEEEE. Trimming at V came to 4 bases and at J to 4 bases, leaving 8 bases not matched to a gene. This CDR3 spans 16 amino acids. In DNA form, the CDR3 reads TGTGCCAGCAGCCCGGGACAGGGGGCTCGGGCCACTGAAGCTTTCTTT. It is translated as CASSPGQGARATEAFF. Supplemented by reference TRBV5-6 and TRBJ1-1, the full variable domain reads DAGVTQSPTHLIKTRGQQVTLRCSPKSGHDTVSWYQQALGQGPQFIFQYYEEEERQRGNFPDRFSGHQFPNYSSELNVNALLLGDSALYLCASSPGQGARATEAFFGQGTRLTVV.

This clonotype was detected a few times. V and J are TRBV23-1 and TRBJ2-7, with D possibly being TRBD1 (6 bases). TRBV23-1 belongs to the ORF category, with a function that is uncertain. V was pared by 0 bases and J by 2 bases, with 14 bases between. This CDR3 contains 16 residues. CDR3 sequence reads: CASSQSDGGTTYEQYF. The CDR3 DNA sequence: TGCGCCAGCAGTCAATCGGATGGGGGCACAACCTACGAGCAGTACTTC.

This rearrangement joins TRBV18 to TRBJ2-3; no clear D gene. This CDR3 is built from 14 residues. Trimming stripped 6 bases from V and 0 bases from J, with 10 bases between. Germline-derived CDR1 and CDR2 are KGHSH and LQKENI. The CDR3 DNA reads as TGTGCCAGCTCGTCGACATCTAGCACAGATACGCAGTATTTT. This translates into CASSSTSSTDTQYF.

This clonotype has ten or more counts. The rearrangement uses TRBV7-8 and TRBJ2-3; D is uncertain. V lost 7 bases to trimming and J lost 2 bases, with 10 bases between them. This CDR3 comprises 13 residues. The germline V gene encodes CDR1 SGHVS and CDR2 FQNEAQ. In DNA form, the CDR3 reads TGTGCCAGCACCCGTGGGGTCACAGATACGCAGTATTTT. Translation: CASTRGVTDTQYF.

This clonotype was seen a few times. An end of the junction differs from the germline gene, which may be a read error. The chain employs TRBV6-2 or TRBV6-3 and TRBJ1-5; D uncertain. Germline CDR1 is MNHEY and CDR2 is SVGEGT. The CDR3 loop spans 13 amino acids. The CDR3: CASSYSTNQPQQF. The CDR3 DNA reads TGTGCCAGCAGTTACAGTACCAATCAGCCCCAGCAATTT.